Shown below are 5 T cell receptor beta chains from a single sample sequenced in a study of shared clonotypes between healthy human individuals. Assay: immunoSEQ multiplex PCR; the TCRdb copy retains only in-frame clones and omits some. The sample lists approximately 2,000,000 clones; 90% to 95% were seen once. CD45RO-negative, CCR7-selected cells formed the naive CD8 fraction, which excluded terminally differentiated effector memory CD45RA+ cells. The sample consisted of naive CD8+ T cells from PBMCs. The receptors stem from a young man in good health. Some clones in this sample may be carry-over from other donors' samples.

The rearrangement uses TRBV7-3 and TRBJ2-1; 7 nucleotides align to TRBD2. Trimming removed 5 bases from V and 0 bases from J; junction bases left unmatched: 4. CDR1 is SGHTA and CDR2 is FQGTGA in the germline V gene. The CDR3 runs to 15 residues. CDR3 residues: CASSPIAGSYNEQFF. The CDR3 DNA reads TGTGCCAGCAGCCCCATAGCGGGCTCCTACAATGAGCAGTTCTTC.

Turning to this clone: Distinct nucleotide sequences in the sample also encode this CDR3. This chain links TRBV11-2 with TRBJ2-5; D is possibly TRBD2 (5 bases). The CDR3 spans 13 residues. The germline gives CDR1 SGHAT, CDR2 FQNNGV. The V end lost 3 bases, the J end lost 4 bases, and 9 bases lay between the germline ends. CDR3 sequence reads: CASSLIGGETQYF. The CDR3 nucleotides are TGTGCCAGCAGCTTGATAGGAGGAGAGACCCAGTACTTC.

The CDR3 protein is CASSSDYSYNEQFF. The CDR3 DNA reads TGTGCCAGCAGCTCGGACTATTCCTACAATGAGCAGTTCTTC. This chain links TRBV11-3 with TRBJ2-1; perhaps TRBD2 as D (6 bases). V gave up 4 bases and J gave up 1 base, with 8 bases separating them. This CDR3 comprises 14 residues. Germline V CDR1 and CDR2: SGHNT, YENEEA.

This rearrangement joins TRBV10-2 to TRBJ2-1; no clear D gene. The CDR3 covers 16 residues. CDR1 is WSHSY, CDR2 SAAADI, per germline. V was shortened by 2 bases and J by 3 bases, with 14 bases between the two germline ends. CDR3 nucleotide sequence: TGCGCCAGCAGTGAGCCGGGCACCACTTACTACAATGAGCAGTTCTTC. Its protein product is CASSEPGTTYYNEQFF.

This chain joins TRBV7-8 and TRBJ2-7; 7 bases fit TRBD2. There are 16 residues in the CDR3. Germline CDR1 and CDR2: SGHVS and FQNEAQ. J lost 0 bases, V lost 1 base, and 6 bases had no gene match. CDR3 nucleotide sequence: TGTGCCAGCAGCTTAGTTCTAGCGGATAGCTCCTACGAGCAGTACTTC. It is translated as CASSLVLADSSYEQYF.